The 32 T cell receptor beta chains listed next were all sequenced from one sample in a study of radiation and T cells in renal cell carcinoma. Time point defined: blood 4 weeks post-SBRT, at nephrectomy. This sample's treatment: 15 Gy SBRT to primary tumor, nephrectomy 4 weeks later. Generated by immunoSEQ multiplex PCR, the TCRdb table keeps only in-frame clones and is missing some. The sample lists some 150,000 clones; approximately 86% were seen once. The specimen comprised blood, sampled from a patient whose treatment included radiotherapy and nephrectomy. All receptors come from a woman aged 45-59 years with renal cell carcinoma.

The rearrangement uses TRBV6-5 and TRBJ1-4, with D uncertain. Germline assignment: CDR1 MNHEY and CDR2 SVGAGI. The CDR3 is made up of 13 amino acids. Deletions cut 6 bases from V and 5 bases from J, with 10 bases between. The CDR3 loop reads CASRRDLNEKLFF. CDR3 DNA sequence: TGTGCCAGCAGAAGGGATCTAAATGAAAAACTGTTTTTT.

This sequence joins TRBV5-4 and TRBJ1-1; no definite D call. In germline, CDR1 is SGHNT, CDR2 YYREEE (reference sequence). V lost 4 bases and J lost 7, with 8 bases in between. This CDR3 region has 11 residues. CDR3 amino acids: CASSLLGEAFF. The CDR3 nucleotides are TGTGCCAGCAGCCTACTGGGTGAAGCTTTCTTT.

This sequence joins TRBV7-2 and TRBJ2-5; D ambiguous. This CDR3 contains 15 residues. The germline V gene has CDR1 SGHTA and CDR2 FQGNSA. V lost 5 bases to trimming and J lost 1 base, with 14 bases between them. The CDR3 sequence: CASSPGPRFQETQYF. The CDR3 nucleotides are TGTGCCAGCAGCCCCGGGCCCAGGTTCCAAGAGACCCAGTACTTC.

The chain joins TRBV7-8 to TRBJ1-5; D ambiguous. The CDR3 is 13 amino acids. CDR1 SGHVS and CDR2 FQNEAQ come from the germline V gene. Trimming took off 6 bases at V and 4 bases at J, with 10 bases between the two ends. CDR3 nucleotides: TGTGCCAGCAGTACGGACCGTAATCAGCCCCAGCATTTT. Protein: CASSTDRNQPQHF.

This clone was seen more than once but under ten times. The chain combines TRBV11-2 with TRBJ1-1; TRBD1 is a possible D gene (5 bases). The germline V and J ends were trimmed by 1 base and 0 bases, with 12 bases remaining between them. The CDR3 loop spans 16 amino acids. Per germline, CDR1 SGHAT and CDR2 FQNNGV. CDR3 DNA sequence: TGTGCCAGCAGCTTAGTTATGGGGGTCGTGAACACTGAAGCTTTCTTT. Amino acids: CASSLVMGVVNTEAFF.

V is TRBV2 and J is TRBJ1-2; D is undetermined. Trimming cost V 1 base and J 2 bases, with 8 bases left between them. The CDR3 covers 14 residues. The germline CDR1 and CDR2 sequences are SNHLY and FYNNEI. This CDR3 reads CASSEGAANYGYTF. CDR3 DNA: TGTGCCAGCAGTGAAGGGGCAGCAAACTATGGCTACACCTTC.

The chain uses TRBV6-6 and TRBJ2-7, with 8 bases lining up with TRBD1. V lost 6 bases, J lost 2 bases, and 6 bases stayed unmatched. The CDR3 covers 14 residues. CDR1 MNHNY and CDR2 SVGAGI come from the germline V gene (reference sequence). CDR3 protein: CASSAGTGPYEQYF. The CDR3, as DNA: TGTGCCAGCAGCGCCGGGACAGGCCCCTACGAGCAGTACTTC.

V is TRBV5-1 and J is TRBJ2-1; TRBD2 might be the D (6 bases). The V and J ends lost 1 base and 7 bases respectively, with 18 bases between them. The CDR3 is 16 amino acids. Germline lookup yields CDR1 SGHRS and CDR2 YFSETQ. The CDR3 loop reads CASSLLGLTNQNEQFF. CDR3 bases: TGCGCCAGCAGCTTGTTAGGACTAACGAACCAAAATGAGCAGTTCTTC.

V usage is TRBV11-2 and J usage is TRBJ1-4; 9 positions match TRBD1. Germline assignment: CDR1 SGHAT and CDR2 FQNNGV. CDR3 length equals 16 residues. With V trimmed by 5 bases and J by 7 bases, 11 bases remained unmatched. CDR3 sequence (DNA): TGTGCCAGCAGCGCGATTAGGACAGGGGAGAGTGAAAAACTGTTTTTT. This gives the protein CASSAIRTGESEKLFF.

The genes are TRBV7-6 and TRBJ2-7; D is ambiguous. The CDR3 is 13 residues long. V lost 5 bases and J lost 3, with 11 bases in between. Germline values: CDR1 SGHVS, CDR2 FNYEAQ. CDR3 nucleotides: TGTGCCAGCAGCGTCGGGCCCGACTACGAGCAGTACTTC. Translated, it gives CASSVGPDYEQYF. Using reference TRBV7-6 and TRBJ2-7 for the parts outside the CDR3, the full variable domain is GAGVSQSPRYKVTKRGQDVALRCDPISGHVSLYWYRQALGQGPEFLTYFNYEAQQDKSGLPNDRFSAERPEGSISTLTIQRTEQRDSAMYRCASSVGPDYEQYFGPGTRLTVT.

This chain uses TRBV10-3 with TRBJ2-2; 7 bases agree with TRBD1. Trimming cost V 1 base and J 4 bases; bases outside gene matches: 9. The CDR3 length is 17 residues. The germline V gene has CDR1 ENHRY and CDR2 SYGVKD. The CDR3 is CAISELRGLRGTGELFF. In DNA, the CDR3 is TGTGCCATCAGTGAGTTGAGGGGGCTACGTGGCACCGGGGAGCTGTTTTTT.

V and J are TRBV5-1 and TRBJ1-2; D is possibly TRBD1 (5 bases). Per germline, CDR1 SGHRS and CDR2 YFSETQ. The CDR3 has 14 residues. V was clipped by 4 bases and J by 8 bases, with 18 bases between them. CDR3 sequence reads: CASSVGTGPAGYTF. The CDR3 coding sequence is TGCGCCAGCAGCGTAGGGACGGGCCCTGCGGGCTACACCTTC.

The chain joins TRBV5-4 to TRBJ2-2, with 7 bases aligning to TRBD1. The V gene's germline CDR1 is SGHNT and CDR2 YYREEE (reference sequence). This CDR3 has 15 residues. Trimming took 4 bases from V and 3 from J; bases not matched to a gene: 6. CDR3 coding DNA: TGTGCCAGCAGCCGAAACAGGGGAGACACCGGGGAGCTGTTTTTT. Protein sequence: CASSRNRGDTGELFF.

This clone was seen a single time. The V call is TRBV5-6, the J call TRBJ1-1, with D maybe TRBD1 (5 bases). The CDR3 sequence is 16 residues long. The germline V gene has CDR1 SGHDT and CDR2 YYEEEE. V was pared by 3 bases and J by 7 bases, with 22 bases between. CDR3 loop: CASSSYYIRGSGEAFF. The DNA of the CDR3 is TGTGCCAGCAGCTCCTATTACATAAGGGGATCTGGTGAAGCTTTCTTT.

This clone came up a few times. The chain uses TRBV7-7 and TRBJ1-2; D is uncertain. CDR1 is SSHAT, CDR2 FNYEAQ, per germline (reference sequence). Trimming shortened V by 4 bases and J by 10 bases, and 13 bases separated the two germline ends. This CDR3 contains 12 residues. Here the CDR3 reads CASSSPSQTYTF. Written as DNA, the CDR3 is TGTGCCAGCAGCTCCCCAAGCCAAACCTACACCTTC.

The V and J genes are TRBV5-5 and TRBJ2-3; D might be TRBD2 (5 bases). The germline V gene encodes CDR1 SGHKS and CDR2 YYEKEE (reference sequence). This CDR3 contains 16 residues. The germline V and J ends were trimmed by 3 bases and 0 bases, with 14 bases remaining between them. Written as DNA, the CDR3 is TGTGCCAGCAGCTGGGCAGGAGCGGCTAGCACAGATACGCAGTATTTT. It yields the protein CASSWAGAASTDTQYF.

The chain links TRBV7-2 to TRBJ2-3, with unresolved D. Germline CDR1 and CDR2: SGHTA and FQGNSA. V was pared by 5 bases and J by 1 base, with 7 bases between. The CDR3 loop spans 13 amino acids. CDR3 bases: TGTGCCAGCAGCCTCCACGGCACAGATACGCAGTATTTT. This gives the protein CASSLHGTDTQYF. The full variable domain, completed using reference TRBV7-2 and TRBJ2-3, is GAGVSQSPSNKVTEKGKDVELRCDPISGHTALYWYRQSLGQGLEFLIYFQGNSAPDKSGLPSDRFSAERTGGSVSTLTIQRTQQEDSAVYLCASSLHGTDTQYFGPGTRLTVL.

The gene calls are TRBV25-1 and TRBJ1-2, with D unresolved. Per germline, CDR1 MGHDK and CDR2 SYGVNS. Trimming cost V 2 bases and J 6 bases, with 10 bases left between them. The CDR3 has 13 amino acids. The DNA for the CDR3 is TGTGCCAGCAGTGAAACGGTTGGAGATGGCTACACCTTC. Its translation is CASSETVGDGYTF.

The chain joins TRBV10-1 to TRBJ2-2; the D gene is possibly TRBD1 (6 bases). Germline V gene sequence: CDR1 WNHNN, CDR2 SYGVQD (reference sequence). The CDR3 runs to 14 residues. Deletions cut 4 bases from V and 5 bases from J, with 11 bases between. The DNA of the CDR3 is TGCGCCAGCAGTGGACAGGTGGGGACCGGGGAGCTGTTTTTT. As protein: CASSGQVGTGELFF.

The count of this clone is one. J is TRBJ2-1 and V is TRBV9, with TRBD2 matching 8 bases. V lost 0 bases and J lost 8; bases outside the gene matches: 10. Germline CDR1 and CDR2: SGDLS and YYNGEE. The CDR3 loop spans 16 amino acids. DNA of the CDR3: TGTGCCAGCAGCGTAGCGGGAGGGTACCAAGCCCATGAGCAGTTCTTC. Translation: CASSVAGGYQAHEQFF.

The chain employs TRBV7-2 and TRBJ2-7; TRBD2 matches at 7 bases. CDR3 length equals 14 residues. V was pared by 5 bases and J by 2 bases, with 6 bases of the junction left unmatched. CDR1 is SGHTA and CDR2 is FQGNSA in the germline V gene. CDR3: CASSQWTRTYEQYF. The CDR3 nucleotides are TGTGCCAGCAGCCAGTGGACTAGGACCTACGAGCAGTACTTC.

The V and J genes are TRBV5-1 and TRBJ1-1; D is perhaps TRBD1 (6 bases). Germline CDR1 and CDR2: SGHRS and YFSETQ. The CDR3 has 16 amino acids. V shed 3 bases and J shed 1 base, with 16 bases lying between them. This CDR3 reads CASSSWAGTKNTEAFF. The CDR3 coding sequence is TGCGCCAGCAGCTCTTGGGCCGGGACAAAGAACACTGAAGCTTTCTTT.

This clone was detected only once. This rearrangement joins TRBV7-2 to TRBJ1-2, with 8 nucleotides matching TRBD1. The CDR3 spans 15 residues. Looked up from germline, CDR1 is SGHTA and CDR2 is FQGNSA. V lost 4 bases to trimming and J lost 1 base; unmatched junction nucleotides: 5. CDR3 coding DNA: TGTGCCAGCAGCTACCGGGACAGGATTAACTATGGCTACACCTTC. The encoded protein is CASSYRDRINYGYTF.

This sequence joins TRBV28 and TRBJ2-5; D assignment may be TRBD1 or TRBD2 (5 bases each). V lost 7 bases, J lost 3 bases, and 15 bases lay in between. CDR1 and CDR2 from the germline V gene are MDHEN and SYDVKM. CDR3 length: 14 residues. CDR3 nucleotide sequence: TGTGCCAGCACGGGGCCGCCCGGGAAAGAGACCCAGTACTTC. Translating it yields CASTGPPGKETQYF.

This sequence joins TRBV2 and TRBJ1-3; TRBD1 might be the D (6 bases). The V and J ends lost 10 bases and 7 bases respectively, with 20 bases between them. There are 14 residues in the CDR3. CDR1 is SNHLY and CDR2 is FYNNEI in the germline V gene. The chain's CDR3 is CAIKPGQFGNTIYF. The CDR3 region has the DNA TGTGCCATCAAACCCGGACAGTTCGGGAACACCATATATTTT. The whole variable domain, remainder taken from reference TRBV2 and TRBJ1-3, is EPEVTQTPSHQVTQMGQEVILRCVPISNHLYFYWYRQILGQKVEFLVSFYNNEISEKSEIFDDQFSVERPDGSNFTLKIRSTKLEDSAMYFCAIKPGQFGNTIYFGEGSWLTVV.

This chain uses TRBV19 with TRBJ2-2; D is perhaps TRBD1 (6 bases). The length of the CDR3 is 14 residues. Germline lookup yields CDR1 LNHDA and CDR2 SQIVND (reference sequence). Trimming pared 5 bases from V and 2 bases from J, leaving 9 bases between. This CDR3 is CASSGTTNTGELFF. In DNA, the CDR3 is TGTGCCAGTAGTGGGACAACTAACACCGGGGAGCTGTTTTTT. Filled out from reference TRBV19 and TRBJ2-2, the complete variable domain reads DGGITQSPKYLFRKEGQNVTLSCEQNLNHDAMYWYRQDPGQGLRLIYYSQIVNDFQKGDIAEGYSVSREKKESFPLTVTSAQKNPTAFYLCASSGTTNTGELFFGEGSRLTVL.

The chain links TRBV5-6 to TRBJ1-4; D gene unclear. V was pared by 0 bases and J by 0 bases, with 6 bases between. The CDR3 contains 15 residues. Germline V CDR1 and CDR2: SGHDT, YYEEEE. The CDR3: CASSLDSSTNEKLFF. The DNA for the CDR3 is TGTGCCAGCAGCTTGGACAGTTCAACTAATGAAAAACTGTTTTTT.

V gene TRBV5-1 combines with J gene TRBJ2-7; 10 bases line up with TRBD2. The CDR3 contains 14 residues. The germline gives CDR1 SGHRS, CDR2 YFSETQ. V shed 2 bases, J shed 3 bases, and the junction held 2 bases outside the gene matches. In DNA form, the CDR3 reads TGCGCCAGCAGCTTAGCGGGAGGGGACTACGAGCAGTACTTC. Its translation is CASSLAGGDYEQYF.

The rearrangement joins TRBV6-5 to TRBJ1-2; TRBD1 agrees at 11 bases. V lost 5 bases to trimming and J lost 4 bases; unmatched junction nucleotides: 6. The germline V gene encodes CDR1 MNHEY and CDR2 SVGAGI. The CDR3 contains 15 residues. The CDR3 nucleotides read TGTGCCAGCAGTGGCCTGGACAGGGGGCTCTATGGCTACACCTTC. It codes for CASSGLDRGLYGYTF.

This chain joins TRBV5-1 and TRBJ2-3, with TRBD2 matching 11 bases. After removal of 3 bases from V and 6 bases from J, the junction contained 6 bases not matched to a gene. This CDR3 has 15 residues. In germline, CDR1 is SGHRS, CDR2 YFSETQ. The CDR3 nucleotides read TGCGCCAGCAGCTCACTAGCGGGGGCCCCCGATACGCAGTATTTT. This encodes CASSSLAGAPDTQYF.

The chain joins TRBV7-2 to TRBJ1-5, with unresolved D. The ends were cut back, 1 base at V and 7 bases at J, with 11 bases in the middle. CDR3 length equals 14 residues. Germline lookup yields CDR1 SGHTA and CDR2 FQGNSA. This CDR3 is CASSLVSSGQPQHF. The CDR3 DNA reads as TGTGCCAGCAGCTTAGTTAGCTCGGGGCAGCCCCAGCATTTT.

The rearrangement links TRBV11-1 to TRBJ1-1, with 11 nucleotides matching TRBD1. The ends lost 4 bases at V and 3 bases at J; junction bases unmatched: 10. Per the germline V gene, CDR1 is SGHAT and CDR2 is FQDESV (reference sequence). There are 17 residues in the CDR3. Here the CDR3 reads CASSSPWTGGADTEAFF. The CDR3 coding sequence is TGTGCCAGCAGCTCTCCTTGGACAGGGGGCGCAGACACTGAAGCTTTCTTT.